This TCR beta chain is from a study of CD39 and CD103 CD8 tumor-infiltrating T cells (dated by TCRdb to 2016 to 2018). With respect to the entire study: Repertoire comparisons were shown for an HPV-positive HNSCC, an HPV-negative HNSCC, an ovarian cancer and a melanoma patient. TCRbeta CDR3 deep sequencing compared repertoires of CD8 TIL subsets defined by CD103 and CD39 with peripheral memory CD8 T cells.

Here is what the overall study found, with its caveats: Compared with DN and SP CD8 TILs and with blood memory CD8 T cells, DP CD8 TILs appeared more oligoclonal, with the top 30 clonotypes covering about 50-86%. DP TIL clonotypes were rarely detected in blood or uninvolved lymph node, whereas DN TIL clonotypes were found to largely overlap with peripheral memory CD8 repertoires.

For each subset, between about 9,000 and 110,000 sorted cells were used for genomic DNA extraction with the DNeasy Blood and Tissue Kit. The TCRbeta V-J or V-D-J regions were sequenced and mapped through the immunoSEQ service, and coverage above 10x per sample was achieved. The published analysis was carried out like this. Analysis was limited to productive rearrangements exported from the immunoSEQ Analyzer platform, and clonality was evaluated on the 500 most abundant clones. The Morisita-Horn similarity index and the Jaccard index were used to quantify the overlap in repertoires between populations. Morisita-Horn similarity between CD8 T-cell subset TCR repertoires was measured in over 5 cancer patients. TCRdb took this table from immuneACCESS and kept in-frame rearrangements with V and J called. Such tables lack part of the clones; where checked against another copy, unresolved V genes explain under half of the gap, and the rest is unexplained. Clone size and the V and J calls come from that table; the DNA yielded D and trimming. The sample records about 15,000 clones, 90% to 95% of which are singletons. In total, the top ten clones hold more than 3.5% of the sample.

At the time samples were collected, the patients were not on therapy, although their prior treatments varied from chemotherapy, radiotherapy, surgery and immunotherapy to none at all. After thawing, cells were enriched for T lymphocytes using a negative-selection kit, with EpCAM beads added for tumor-infiltrating lymphocytes. Memory CD8 T cells were sorted using a CD8+CD4-CD45RA- gate, without regard to whether the cells expressed CCR7. Peripheral blood mononuclear cells were obtained using a Ficoll-Paque PLUS gradient and were cryopreserved prior to analysis. Populations were sorted on a FACSAria II to 97% to 99% purity, and cell pellets were frozen without culture for TCR sequencing. Including cysteine and phenylalanine, the CDR3 has 19 amino acids. Of all the DNA, just the CDR3 is kept, 57 bases in frame from base 1. V ends up 4 bases short and J 0 bases short, with an unmatched junction base count of 11. Taken from the germline V gene, the CDR1 and CDR2 loops are MDHEN and SYDVKM.

As concerns this clone: It has no known antigen specificity. No base quality information exists; no much larger clone differs at one position.

The receptor was isolated from a human donor with head and neck squamous cell carcinoma. Sequencing was done on a sample of CD8+ T cells sorted from blood. The cell subset or site label, read with the paper, signifies: total memory CD8 T cells (CD45RA-CCR7+/-) from blood or uninvolved lymph node. The sequence is built from TRBV28 and TRBJ1-4; TRBD1 fits 10 bases in the junction. CDR3 sequence: CASSYKPGQGRATNEKLFF. The DNA is as follows: TGTGCCAGCAGTTACAAGCCGGGACAGGGGAGAGCAACTAATGAAAAACTGTTTTTT. The reference TRBV28 and TRBJ1-4 proteins fill in what lies around the CDR3, so the full variable domain reads DVKVTQSSRYLVKRTGEKVFLECVQDMDHENMFWYRQDPGLGLRLIYFSYDVKMKEKGDIPEGYSVSREKKERFSLILESASTNQTSMYLCASSYKPGQGRATNEKLFFGSGTQLSVL.